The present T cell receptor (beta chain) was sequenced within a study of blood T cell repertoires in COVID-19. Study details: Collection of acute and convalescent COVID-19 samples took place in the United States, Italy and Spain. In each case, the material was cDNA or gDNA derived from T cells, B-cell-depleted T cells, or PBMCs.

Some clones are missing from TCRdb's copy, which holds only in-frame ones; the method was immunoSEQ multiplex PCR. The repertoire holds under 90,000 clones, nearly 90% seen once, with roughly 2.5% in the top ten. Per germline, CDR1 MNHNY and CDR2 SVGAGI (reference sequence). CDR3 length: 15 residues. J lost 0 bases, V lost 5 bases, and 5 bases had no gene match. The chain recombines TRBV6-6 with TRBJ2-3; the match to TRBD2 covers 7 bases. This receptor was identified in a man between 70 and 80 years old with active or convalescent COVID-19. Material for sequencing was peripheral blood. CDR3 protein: CASSPLGGSTDTQYF. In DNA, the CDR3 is TGTGCCAGCAGTCCCTTGGGGGGGAGCACAGATACGCAGTATTTT.